This T cell receptor (beta chain) was obtained from a study of T cells in Graves' hyperthyroidism and ophthalmopathy. Study in general: Upon initial diagnosis and before any treatment, peripheral blood was collected. Overall study findings and caveats: Ophthalmopathy, as predicted by the model, came a median roughly 6.8 months after the prediction. Most expanded thyroid clonotypes above 0.001 also appeared in blood.

Patients were excluded for uncontrolled infection, other autoimmune disease, pregnancy or lactation. This CDR3 region has 13 residues. Trimming shortened V by 4 bases and J by 6 bases, and 16 bases separated the two germline ends. Germline V gene data show CDR1 as DFQATT and CDR2 as SNEGSKA (reference sequence). This clonotype was recorded many times. Its antigen is as yet unknown. TCR beta CDR3 regions were amplified from RNA transcripts. First-round RT-PCR targeting the TCR CDR3 was performed with the HTBI primer set. Via MiXCR, TCRdb re-called the multiplex PCR reads, giving one row per CDR3 protein. Of more than 350,000 distinct CDR3 sequences in the sample, 13% to 15% were seen once.

The sample comprised blood. This sequence originates from a woman between 25 and 40 years old with Graves' ophthalmopathy. This sequence joins TRBV20-1 and TRBJ2-7; possible D gene TRBD1, 7 bases. For the CDR3, the DNA is TGCAGTGCTATAAACAGGGGACTGCGCGAGCAGTACTTC. Its translation: CSAINRGLREQYF.